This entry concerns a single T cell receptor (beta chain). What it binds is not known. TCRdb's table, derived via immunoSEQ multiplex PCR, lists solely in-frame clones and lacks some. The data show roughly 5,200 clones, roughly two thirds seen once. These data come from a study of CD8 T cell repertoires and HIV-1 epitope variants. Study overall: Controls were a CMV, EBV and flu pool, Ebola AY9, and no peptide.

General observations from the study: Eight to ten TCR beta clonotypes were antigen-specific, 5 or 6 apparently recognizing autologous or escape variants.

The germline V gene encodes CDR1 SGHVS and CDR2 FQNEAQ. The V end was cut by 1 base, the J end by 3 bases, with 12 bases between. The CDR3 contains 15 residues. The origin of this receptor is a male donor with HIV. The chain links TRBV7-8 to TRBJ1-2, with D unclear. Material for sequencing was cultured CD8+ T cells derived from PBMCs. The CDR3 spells CASSLVAQLYYGYTF. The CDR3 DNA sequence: TGTGCCAGCAGCTTAGTGGCTCAGCTATACTATGGCTACACCTTC.